The 29 T cell receptor beta chains listed next were all sequenced from one sample in a study of blood T cell repertoires in COVID-19. The protocol was immunoSEQ multiplex PCR, while the TCRdb copy is restricted to in-frame clones and leaves out a portion. The table shows around 160,000 clones, with around four fifths occurring only once. The sequencing sample was made of peripheral blood. These receptors were obtained from a human donor in a cohort sampled during active COVID-19.

The rearrangement uses TRBV11-3 and TRBJ2-7; TRBD1 matches 8 bases. J lost 2 bases, V lost 1 base, and 7 bases had no gene match. Germline-derived CDR1 and CDR2 are SGHNT and YENEEA. This CDR3 is 16 amino acids long. The CDR3 DNA is TGTGCCAGCAGCTTAGGGGGGACAGGACTACCCTACGAGCAGTACTTC. Translation: CASSLGGTGLPYEQYF.

CDR3 coding DNA: TGTGCCAGCAGTTCCCGGACAGCCACTCGGCAGCCCCAGCATTTT. This sequence encodes CASSSRTATRQPQHF. V usage is TRBV28 and J usage is TRBJ1-5; perhaps TRBD1 as D (6 bases). This CDR3 is built from 15 residues. V lost 4 bases, J lost 7 bases, and 17 bases lay in between. Germline loops: CDR1 MDHEN, CDR2 SYDVKM.

The chain employs TRBV28 and TRBJ1-4, with unresolved D. Germline CDR1 MDHEN, CDR2 SYDVKM. Trimming left V 6 bases short and J 0 bases short, with 11 bases between. The CDR3 spans 15 residues. In DNA, the CDR3 is TGTGCCAGCAGGTCGACGGGTGCAACTAATGAAAAACTGTTTTTT. Its protein is CASRSTGATNEKLFF.

J is TRBJ1-4 and V is TRBV27; 8 nucleotides match TRBD1. In germline, CDR1 is MNHEY, CDR2 SMNVEV (reference sequence). This CDR3 region has 12 residues. The CDR3 DNA sequence: TGTGGCCCGGACAGGGTGCGTGAAAAACTGTTTTTT. Translating gives CGPDRVREKLFF. The variable domain in full, with the rest retrieved from reference TRBV27 and TRBJ1-4, is EAQVTQNPRYLITVTGKKLTVTCSQNMNHEYMSWYRQDPGLGLRQIYYSMNVEVTDKGDVPEGYKVSRKEKRNFPLILESPSPNQTSLYFCGPDRVREKLFFGSGTQLSVL.

The chain employs TRBV5-1 and TRBJ1-3; D call uncertain. The CDR3 length is 14 residues. Germline CDR1 is SGHRS and CDR2 is YFSETQ. V lost 4 bases, J lost 2 bases, and 10 bases lay in between. The CDR3 sequence is CASSEEEAGNTIYF. CDR3 nucleotides: TGCGCCAGCAGCGAGGAAGAGGCTGGAAACACCATATATTTT. The full variable domain, in which reference TRBV5-1 and TRBJ1-3 provide the parts outside the CDR3, is KAGVTQTPRYLIKTRGQQVTLSCSPISGHRSVSWYQQTPGQGLQFLFEYFSETQRNKGNFPGRFSGRQFSNSRSEMNVSTLELGDSALYLCASSEEEAGNTIYFGEGSWLTVV.

The V and J genes are TRBV11-2 and TRBJ1-4; 9 bases match TRBD1. The CDR3 consists of 15 residues. The germline V gene encodes CDR1 SGHAT and CDR2 FQNNGV. J was trimmed by 7 bases and V by 4 bases; bases with no gene match: 7. This CDR3 is CASSWGQGRGEKLFF. Written as DNA, the CDR3 is TGTGCCAGCAGCTGGGGACAGGGACGGGGTGAAAAACTGTTTTTT.

The rearrangement uses TRBV15 and TRBJ2-5; 7 bases are shared with TRBD1. V lost 1 base and J lost 9; bases outside the gene matches: 8. CDR1 is LNHNV, CDR2 YYDKDF, per germline (reference sequence). This CDR3 has 14 amino acids. CDR3 loop: CATSRVGQEKAQYF. DNA of the CDR3: TGTGCCACCAGCAGAGTCGGACAGGAGAAGGCCCAGTACTTC.

The rearrangement uses TRBV28 and TRBJ1-4, with TRBD1 as a possible D gene (6 bases). The CDR3 runs 16 residues. Trimming stripped 6 bases from V and 0 bases from J, with 14 bases between. Germline V CDR1 and CDR2: MDHEN, SYDVKM. In nucleotides, the CDR3 is TGTGCCAGCAGACATGGACAGACAACAACTAATGAAAAACTGTTTTTT. Translation: CASRHGQTTTNEKLFF. Based on the CDR3 plus reference TRBV28 and TRBJ1-4, the full variable domain is DVKVTQSSRYLVKRTGEKVFLECVQDMDHENMFWYRQDPGLGLRLIYFSYDVKMKEKGDIPEGYSVSREKKERFSLILESASTNQTSMYLCASRHGQTTTNEKLFFGSGTQLSVL.

The J gene is TRBJ2-7, the V gene TRBV11-3, with TRBD1 matching 12 bases. The ends lost 5 bases at V and 5 bases at J; junction bases unmatched: 7. The germline CDR1 and CDR2 sequences are SGHNT and YENEEA. The CDR3 length is 15 residues. The CDR3 DNA reads as TGTGCCAGCAGCCTACAGGGGACAGGGGGCCACGAGCAGTACTTC. This sequence encodes CASSLQGTGGHEQYF.

Remarks on this clone: The sample holds other DNA sequences that translate to the same CDR3. The V and J genes are TRBV9 and TRBJ1-5; D not resolved. The CDR3 contains 14 residues. The germline V and J ends were trimmed by 0 bases and 2 bases, with 6 bases remaining between them. The V gene's germline CDR1 is SGDLS and CDR2 YYNGEE. The CDR3: CASSVAGGNQPQHF. The CDR3 nucleotides are TGTGCCAGCAGCGTAGCCGGGGGCAATCAGCCCCAGCATTTT.

This chain joins TRBV11-3 and TRBJ2-7, with unresolved D. Per germline, CDR1 SGHNT and CDR2 YENEEA. V gave up 5 bases and J gave up 1 base, with 12 bases separating them. This CDR3 has 14 residues. In DNA, the CDR3 is TGTGCCAGCAGCCGAGATTCGGGTTCCTACGAGCAGTACTTC. This codes for CASSRDSGSYEQYF.

The CDR3 region is CASSPEGGGHQPQHF. CDR3 sequence (DNA): TGCGCCAGCAGCCCGGAGGGTGGGGGTCATCAGCCCCAGCATTTT. This chain uses TRBV5-1 with TRBJ1-5; D is perhaps TRBD1 (5 bases). Per germline, CDR1 SGHRS and CDR2 YFSETQ. The germline V and J ends were trimmed by 4 bases and 5 bases, with 16 bases remaining between them. The CDR3 spans 15 residues.

This chain uses TRBV28 with TRBJ2-1, with TRBD2 matching over 10 bases. Germline-derived CDR1 and CDR2 are MDHEN and SYDVKM. The CDR3 totals 18 residues. V lost 11 bases to trimming and J lost 7 bases; unmatched junction nucleotides: 23. The CDR3 here is CACESTPSVTSGENEQFF. CDR3 sequence (DNA): TGTGCCTGCGAATCCACCCCCTCCGTAACTAGCGGGGAAAATGAGCAGTTCTTC.

The chain is built from TRBV30 and TRBJ2-1; 10 bases are shared with TRBD1. Per germline, CDR1 GTSNPN and CDR2 SVGIG (reference sequence). With V trimmed by 3 bases and J by 8 bases, 7 bases remained unmatched. This CDR3 comprises 14 residues. In nucleotides, the CDR3 is TGTGCCTGGAGGCCGGGACAGGGGCTCTATGAGCAGTTCTTC. Residues: CAWRPGQGLYEQFF. Based on the CDR3 plus reference TRBV30 and TRBJ2-1, the full variable domain is SQTIHQWPATLVQPVGSPLSLECTVEGTSNPNLYWYRQAAGRGLQLLFYSVGIGQISSEVPQNLSASRPQDRQFILSSKKLLLSDSGFYLCAWRPGQGLYEQFFGPGTRLTVL.

This clone was seen a handful of times. In nucleotides, the CDR3 is TGTGCCAGCAGCACCACAGGGGGTAGGGGCTACACCTTC. Translating gives CASSTTGGRGYTF. The chain recombines TRBV5-6 with TRBJ1-2; 8 bases fit TRBD1. This CDR3 region has 13 residues. The ends lost 4 bases at V and 8 bases at J; junction bases unmatched: 7. Germline lookup yields CDR1 SGHDT and CDR2 YYEEEE. The entire variable domain, with the rest obtained from reference TRBV5-6 and TRBJ1-2, is as follows: DAGVTQSPTHLIKTRGQQVTLRCSPKSGHDTVSWYQQALGQGPQFIFQYYEEEERQRGNFPDRFSGHQFPNYSSELNVNALLLGDSALYLCASSTTGGRGYTFGSGTRLTVV.

This rearrangement joins TRBV27 to TRBJ2-3, with 11 positions matching TRBD2. Per the germline V gene, CDR1 is MNHEY and CDR2 is SMNVEV (reference sequence). V lost 10 bases and J lost 4; bases outside the gene matches: 4. There are 13 residues in the CDR3. Here the CDR3 reads CATGLAGSDTQYF. The CDR3 bases are TGTGCCACCGGACTAGCGGGCTCAGATACGCAGTATTTT.

This clone was found once. V and J are TRBV19 and TRBJ2-3, with a weak D call TRBD1 (6 bases). CDR1 is LNHDA and CDR2 is SQIVND in the germline V gene (reference sequence). This CDR3 has 17 residues. With 5 bases removed from V and 2 bases from J, the gap between germline ends came to 20 bases. The CDR3: CASSFWTVTGDTDTQYF. The CDR3 DNA follows: TGTGCCAGTAGTTTTTGGACAGTGACCGGAGACACAGATACGCAGTATTTT.

The rearrangement links TRBV3-1 (or the pseudogene TRBV3-2) to TRBJ1-1; the D is unclear. Trimming stripped 3 bases from V and 5 bases from J, with 13 bases between. This CDR3 comprises 14 residues. The germline V gene encodes CDR1 LGHDT and CDR2 YNNKEL (reference sequence). The CDR3 DNA sequence: TGTGCCAGCAGCCAGAAGTCGCGGTTGACTGAAGCTTTCTTT. Encoded protein: CASSQKSRLTEAFF.

This chain connects TRBV5-1 to TRBJ1-1; 7 bases match TRBD1. V was pared by 2 bases and J by 4 bases, with 5 bases of the junction left unmatched. From germline, CDR1 is SGHRS and CDR2 YFSETQ. The CDR3 consists of 14 residues. The CDR3 sequence: CASSFGDSFTEAFF. Here the CDR3 DNA reads TGCGCCAGCAGCTTTGGGGACAGTTTCACTGAAGCTTTCTTT. Using reference TRBV5-1 and TRBJ1-1 for the parts outside the CDR3, the full variable domain is KAGVTQTPRYLIKTRGQQVTLSCSPISGHRSVSWYQQTPGQGLQFLFEYFSETQRNKGNFPGRFSGRQFSNSRSEMNVSTLELGDSALYLCASSFGDSFTEAFFGQGTRLTVV.

The J gene is TRBJ1-3, the V gene TRBV19; tentatively, D is TRBD1 (5 bases). The CDR3 spans 17 residues. Deletions cut 1 base from V and 4 bases from J, with 17 bases between. From germline, CDR1 is LNHDA and CDR2 SQIVND (reference sequence). CDR3 amino acids: CASSIVPTGLSGNTIYF. CDR3 nucleotide sequence: TGTGCCAGTAGTATAGTTCCCACAGGACTATCGGGAAACACCATATATTTT.

This chain connects TRBV15 to TRBJ1-2; D is ambiguous. CDR1 is LNHNV and CDR2 is YYDKDF in the germline V gene (reference sequence). The CDR3 spans 13 residues. The V end lost 5 bases, the J end lost 6 bases, and 13 bases lay between the germline ends. Here the CDR3 reads CATSLSPRDGYTF. The CDR3 DNA follows: TGTGCCACCAGCCTCTCCCCTCGGGATGGCTACACCTTC.

The gene calls are TRBV5-1 and TRBJ2-7; D might be TRBD1 (6 bases). Germline CDR1 and CDR2: SGHRS and YFSETQ. There are 13 residues in the CDR3. The V gene lost 4 bases and the J gene lost 3 bases, with 11 bases spanning the gap. The CDR3 coding sequence is TGCGCCAGCAGCATCGGGACAATCTACGAGCAGTACTTC. Translated, it gives CASSIGTIYEQYF.

This rearrangement joins TRBV19 to TRBJ1-5; D unclear. This CDR3 is 13 amino acids long. Germline values: CDR1 LNHDA, CDR2 SQIVND (reference sequence). The V end was cut by 7 bases, the J end by 5 bases, with 12 bases between. As DNA, the CDR3 is TGTGCCAGTACACTGAACCGAGATCAGCCCCAGCATTTT. Translating gives CASTLNRDQPQHF.

This clone was counted once. The chain combines TRBV28 with TRBJ1-6, with D unresolved. The CDR3 runs to 14 residues. Germline CDR1 MDHEN, CDR2 SYDVKM. The V end was cut by 4 bases, the J end by 9 bases, with 13 bases between. CDR3 sequence: CASSSAGGGSPLHF. The CDR3 bases are TGTGCCAGCAGTTCGGCGGGAGGCGGTTCACCCCTCCACTTT. Combining the CDR3 with reference TRBV28 and TRBJ1-6 gives the whole variable domain DVKVTQSSRYLVKRTGEKVFLECVQDMDHENMFWYRQDPGLGLRLIYFSYDVKMKEKGDIPEGYSVSREKKERFSLILESASTNQTSMYLCASSSAGGGSPLHFGNGTRLTVT.

The J gene is TRBJ1-2, the V gene TRBV15, with TRBD1 identical over 7 bases. Per the germline V gene, CDR1 is LNHNV and CDR2 is YYDKDF (reference sequence). Trimming at V came to 3 bases and at J to 0 bases, leaving 4 bases not matched to a gene. The CDR3 spans 15 residues. Written as DNA, the CDR3 is TGTGCCACCAGCAGCCCAGGGACAGCTAACTATGGCTACACCTTC. The encoded protein is CATSSPGTANYGYTF.

The rearrangement links TRBV5-4 to TRBJ2-5, with a possible D match to TRBD1 (5 bases). From germline, CDR1 is SGHNT and CDR2 YYREEE (reference sequence). The V end lost 7 bases, the J end lost 5 bases, and 12 bases lay between the germline ends. CDR3 length: 12 amino acids. CDR3 sequence reads: CASGKGLETQYF. In nucleotides, the CDR3 is TGTGCCAGCGGCAAGGGGCTGGAGACCCAGTACTTC.

The chain recombines TRBV14 with TRBJ1-5; maybe TRBD1 (6 bases). V lost 1 base and J lost 7, with 29 bases in between. This CDR3 is 20 amino acids long. CDR1 and CDR2 (germline): SGHDN, FVKESK. Written as DNA, the CDR3 is TGTGCCAGCAGCCAAGCCCCCCAGGGGCAGAGAAAGATACGAATCCAGCCCCAGCATTTT. Its translation: CASSQAPQGQRKIRIQPQHF.

The genes are TRBV4-3 and TRBJ1-2; 7 nucleotides align to TRBD1. With 4 bases clipped from V and 3 bases from J, the junction kept 5 bases outside the gene matches. The CDR3 consists of 14 residues. The germline V gene encodes CDR1 LGHNA and CDR2 YSLEER. CDR3 DNA: TGCGCCAGCAGCCGGAACAGGGGTGACTATGGCTACACCTTC. It codes for CASSRNRGDYGYTF.

The gene calls are TRBV5-6 and TRBJ1-1, with D unclear. Trimming stripped 5 bases from V and 3 bases from J, with 17 bases between. The CDR3 sequence is 15 residues long. Germline CDR1 reads SGHDT; CDR2 reads YYEEEE. The CDR3 bases are TGTGCCAGCAGATTAGCGGGCGTTAGGTACACTGAAGCTTTCTTT. Encoded protein: CASRLAGVRYTEAFF.